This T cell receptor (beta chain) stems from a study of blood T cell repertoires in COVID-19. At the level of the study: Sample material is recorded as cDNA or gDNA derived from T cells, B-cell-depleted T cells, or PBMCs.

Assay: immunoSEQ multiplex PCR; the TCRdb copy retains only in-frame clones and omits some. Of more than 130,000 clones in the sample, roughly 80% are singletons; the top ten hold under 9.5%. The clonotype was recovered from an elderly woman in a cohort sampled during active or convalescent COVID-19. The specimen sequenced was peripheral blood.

CDR3 amino acids: CASSLDGTGGYTEAFF. CDR3 DNA: TGTGCCAGCAGCTTAGATGGGACAGGCGGTTACACTGAAGCTTTCTTT. The V gene is TRBV11-2, the J gene TRBJ1-1, with 8 positions matching TRBD1. Germline V gives CDR1 SGHAT, CDR2 FQNNGV. The CDR3 is 16 amino acids. The junction had 6 bases not matched to a gene; V was cut back by 0 bases and J by 3 bases.